This T cell receptor (beta chain) was identified in a study of blood T cell repertoires in COVID-19. Whole-study context: There were acute and convalescent COVID-19 samples, and they came from the United States, Italy and Spain. In each case, the material was cDNA or gDNA derived from T cells, B-cell-depleted T cells, or PBMCs.

Germline V gives CDR1 MNHEY, CDR2 SVGEGT. The CDR3 has 13 amino acids. Trimming pared 0 bases from V and 8 bases from J, leaving 10 bases between. Original data processing: Estimated nucleated cell counts came from reference gene primer amplification. Using immunoSEQ multiplex PCR, the repertoire was profiled, and TCRdb retains in-frame clones only, with some absent. The V and J calls and clone size are taken from that table; D and trimming were inferred from the DNA. The sample carries some 90,000 clones, approximately 90% recorded once. Enrolled during active infection, Seattle patients were then followed longitudinally.

The sequence was collected from a woman aged 60-70 years with COVID-19, enrolled during active disease. The rearrangement joins TRBV6-2 or TRBV6-3 to TRBJ1-2, with unresolved D. The sequenced sample consisted of peripheral blood. The CDR3: CASSYSRERGYTF. CDR3 nucleotides: TGTGCCAGCAGTTACTCGAGGGAAAGGGGCTACACCTTC.